The clone carrying this T cell receptor beta chain was detected ten times or more. This entry belongs to a study of T cell repertoires in cytomegalovirus infection. J lost 3 bases, V lost 5 bases, and 6 bases had no gene match. The V gene's germline CDR1 is SEHNR and CDR2 FQNEAQ (reference sequence). This CDR3 has 15 residues. TCRdb independently ran MiXCR on the reads; one entry per CDR3 protein. The table records 150,000 to 200,000 distinct CDR3 sequences, approximately 15% of them present only once. The chain has TRBV7-9 and TRBJ2-4, with TRBD1 matching 8 bases. The sample was PBMCs. This TCR derives from a human donor in good health (CMV status not recorded). Some clones in this sample may be carry-over from other donors' samples. DNA for the CDR3: TGTGCCAGCAGCCCCAGGGGGCAAGACAAAAACATTCAGTACTTC. Amino acids: CASSPRGQDKNIQYF. Together with reference TRBV7-9 and TRBJ2-4, the CDR3 gives the full variable domain: DTGVSQNPRHKITKRGQNVTFRCDPISEHNRLYWYRQTLGQGPEFLTYFQNEAQLEKSRLLSDRFSAERPKGSFSTLEIQRTEQGDSAMYLCASSPRGQDKNIQYFGAGTRLSVL.